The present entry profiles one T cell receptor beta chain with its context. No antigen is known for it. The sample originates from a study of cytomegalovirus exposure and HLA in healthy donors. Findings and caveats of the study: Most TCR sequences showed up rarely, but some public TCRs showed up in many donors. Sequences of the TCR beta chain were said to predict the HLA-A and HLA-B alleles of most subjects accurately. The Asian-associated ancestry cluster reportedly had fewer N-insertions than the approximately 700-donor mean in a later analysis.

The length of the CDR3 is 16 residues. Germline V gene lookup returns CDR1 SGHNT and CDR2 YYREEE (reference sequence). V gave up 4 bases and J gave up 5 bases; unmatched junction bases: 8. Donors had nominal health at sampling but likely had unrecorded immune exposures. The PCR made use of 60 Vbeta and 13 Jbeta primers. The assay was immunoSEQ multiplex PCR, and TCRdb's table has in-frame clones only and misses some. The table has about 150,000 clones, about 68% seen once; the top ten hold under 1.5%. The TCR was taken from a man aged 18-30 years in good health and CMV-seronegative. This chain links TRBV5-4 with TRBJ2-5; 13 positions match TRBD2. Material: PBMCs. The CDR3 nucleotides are TGTGCCAGCAGCCCCAGGACTAGCGGGAGCGGGGAGACCCAGTACTTC. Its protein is CASSPRTSGSGETQYF.